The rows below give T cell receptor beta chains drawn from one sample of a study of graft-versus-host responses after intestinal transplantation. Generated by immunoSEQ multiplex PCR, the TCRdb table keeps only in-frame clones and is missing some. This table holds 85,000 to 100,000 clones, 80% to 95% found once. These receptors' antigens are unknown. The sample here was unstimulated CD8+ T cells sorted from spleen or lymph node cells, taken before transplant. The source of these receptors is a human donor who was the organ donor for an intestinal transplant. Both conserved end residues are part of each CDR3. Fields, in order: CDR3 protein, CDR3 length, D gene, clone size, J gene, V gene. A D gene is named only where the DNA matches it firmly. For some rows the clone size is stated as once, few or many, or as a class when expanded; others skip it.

CDR3 protein: CASSIGQGEAFF
CDR3 length: 12
D gene: TRBD1
clone size: NA
J gene: TRBJ1-1
V gene: TRBV19

CDR3 protein: CASSTAGTTFTGELFF
CDR3 length: 16
D gene: TRBD2
clone size: NA
J gene: TRBJ2-2
V gene: TRBV7-8

CDR3 protein: CASSPLGLHNEQFF
CDR3 length: 14
D gene: NA
clone size: NA
J gene: TRBJ2-1
V gene: TRBV7-9

CDR3 protein: CASSLAASGAYEQYF
CDR3 length: 15
D gene: TRBD2
clone size: NA
J gene: TRBJ2-7
V gene: TRBV13

CDR3 protein: CASSYYAGGSSYEQYF
CDR3 length: 16
D gene: TRBD2
clone size: few
J gene: TRBJ2-7
V gene: TRBV6-5

CDR3 protein: CASSPPNREGYGYTF
CDR3 length: 15
D gene: NA
clone size: NA
J gene: TRBJ1-2
V gene: TRBV7-9

CDR3 protein: CATTAGQAEQFF
CDR3 length: 12
D gene: TRBD2
clone size: NA
J gene: TRBJ2-1
V gene: TRBV6-5

CDR3 protein: CASSDLEGAGYTF
CDR3 length: 13
D gene: TRBD1
clone size: NA
J gene: TRBJ1-2
V gene: TRBV9

CDR3 protein: CASSSGRETQYF
CDR3 length: 12
D gene: TRBD2
clone size: NA
J gene: TRBJ2-5
V gene: TRBV6-5

CDR3 protein: CASSQQGAGELFF
CDR3 length: 13
D gene: TRBD1
clone size: NA
J gene: TRBJ2-2
V gene: TRBV4-1

CDR3 protein: CAWSGGYEQYF
CDR3 length: 11
D gene: NA
clone size: NA
J gene: TRBJ2-7
V gene: TRBV30

CDR3 protein: CASSLAVAGGSTDTQYF
CDR3 length: 17
D gene: TRBD2
clone size: NA
J gene: TRBJ2-3
V gene: TRBV5-1

CDR3 protein: CASSLSGIMNTEAFF
CDR3 length: 15
D gene: NA
clone size: NA
J gene: TRBJ1-1
V gene: TRBV11-3

CDR3 protein: CASSQSYLQGFPAEAFF
CDR3 length: 17
D gene: NA
clone size: NA
J gene: TRBJ1-1
V gene: TRBV27

CDR3 protein: CASSPQIQGAVEAFF
CDR3 length: 15
D gene: TRBD1
clone size: NA
J gene: TRBJ1-1
V gene: TRBV27

CDR3 protein: CASSLARVLAGTNEQFF
CDR3 length: 17
D gene: TRBD2
clone size: NA
J gene: TRBJ2-1
V gene: TRBV11-2

CDR3 protein: CASSDETGRGEQYF
CDR3 length: 14
D gene: NA
clone size: NA
J gene: TRBJ2-7
V gene: TRBV6-1

CDR3 protein: CASSQGMDRAERETQYF
CDR3 length: 17
D gene: TRBD1
clone size: once
J gene: TRBJ2-5
V gene: TRBV4-1

CDR3 protein: CASSQDEGDNQPQHF
CDR3 length: 15
D gene: NA
clone size: NA
J gene: TRBJ1-5
V gene: TRBV4-1

CDR3 protein: CASSPTGAGTGENIQYF
CDR3 length: 17
D gene: TRBD1
clone size: NA
J gene: TRBJ2-4
V gene: TRBV5-1

CDR3 protein: CASSQGPATEELFF
CDR3 length: 14
D gene: NA
clone size: few
J gene: TRBJ1-4
V gene: TRBV4-1

CDR3 protein: CASSWTSGGFYEQYF
CDR3 length: 15
D gene: TRBD2
clone size: NA
J gene: TRBJ2-7
V gene: TRBV7-6

CDR3 protein: CASSLGQGYEQYF
CDR3 length: 13
D gene: TRBD1
clone size: NA
J gene: TRBJ2-7
V gene: TRBV28

CDR3 protein: CASSSTGENTEAFF
CDR3 length: 14
D gene: TRBD1
clone size: NA
J gene: TRBJ1-1
V gene: TRBV7-9